This TCR beta chain was documented in a study of blood T cell repertoires in COVID-19. Study-level information: There were acute and convalescent COVID-19 samples, and they came from the United States, Italy and Spain. Nucleic acid was either cDNA or gDNA, and it came from T cells, B-cell-depleted T cells, or PBMCs.

Authors' data handling: Scientists estimated how many nucleated cells there were by amplifying reference gene primers. The data were produced by immunoSEQ multiplex PCR, yet TCRdb's version contains in-frame clones alone and is incomplete. The V and J calls and the clone size are those of that table, but D and trimming were determined from the DNA. Found here are fewer than 600,000 clones, 85% to 90% of them singletons; the top ten hold over 0.7%. This clone was observed once. Patients in Seattle were enrolled during active infection, then followed longitudinally. The sequence derives from a young man with COVID-19, enrolled during active disease. What was sequenced was peripheral blood.

As DNA, the CDR3 is TGTGCCAGCAGCTTGGAGCCGGGTACCGACCAGTACTTC. It specifies CASSLEPGTDQYF. The chain carries TRBV5-8 and TRBJ2-4; D gene unclear. In germline, CDR1 is SGHTS, CDR2 YDEGEE. This CDR3 is built from 13 residues. Trimming pared 0 bases from V and 13 bases from J, leaving 14 bases between.